The present T cell receptor beta chain was sequenced within a study of blood T cell repertoires in COVID-19. Overall study context: Acute and convalescent COVID-19 samples came from the United States, Italy and Spain. From T cells, B-cell-depleted T cells, or PBMCs came the material, which was cDNA or gDNA.

Original handling: Amplification of reference gene primers provided the estimated nucleated cell counts. Some clones are missing from TCRdb's copy, which holds only in-frame ones; the method was immunoSEQ multiplex PCR. That table furnishes V, J and clone size, whereas the DNA furnished D and trimming. The data contain about 150,000 clones, 80% to 90% of them singletons. V trimming: 6 bases; J trimming: 1 base; junction bases outside the gene matches: 7. The germline CDR1 and CDR2 sequences are MNHEY and SMNVEV (reference sequence). The CDR3 length is 15 residues. V and J are TRBV27 and TRBJ2-7, with TRBD2 matching 9 bases. This clonotype was obtained from a man aged 65 to 85 with acute or convalescent COVID-19. Sequenced material: peripheral blood. CDR3 sequence (DNA): TGTGCCAGCAGAGTACTAGCGGGTCCGTCCTACGAGCAGTACTTC. It translates to CASRVLAGPSYEQYF.